This T cell receptor beta chain was profiled in a study of graft-versus-host responses after intestinal transplantation. On this clone itself: What it binds is unknown.

Germline lookup yields CDR1 MGHRA and CDR2 YSYEKL. Trimming pared 4 bases from V and 0 bases from J, leaving 10 bases between. This CDR3 has 14 amino acids. Only in-frame clones appear in the TCRdb table, and some are missing; sequencing was by immunoSEQ multiplex PCR. The sample carries some 76,000 clones, roughly 87% recorded once. V is TRBV4-1 and J is TRBJ2-7; D remains unclear. This TCR derives from a human donor who was the organ donor for an intestinal transplant. Specimen: unstimulated CD8+ T cells sorted from spleen or lymph node cells, collected before transplant. The CDR3 nucleotides are TGCGCCAGCAGCCCCCCGGGTGACTCCTACGAGCAGTACTTC. It codes for CASSPPGDSYEQYF.